This TCR beta chain was sequenced during a study of cytomegalovirus exposure and HLA in healthy donors. General study findings and limits: The number of N-insertions in an Asian-associated ancestry cluster was reportedly below the roughly 620-donor mean in a later analysis.

CDR1 and CDR2 (germline): MNHEY, SVGAGI. Trimming removed 11 bases from V and 0 bases from J, with 19 bases in between. The CDR3 is made up of 15 amino acids. PCR involved 60 Vbeta and 13 Jbeta primers. Repertoires were generated with immunoSEQ multiplex PCR, while TCRdb's copy carries only in-frame clones and drops some. This table holds 70,000 to 90,000 clones, around 80% found once. This clone has only a few counts. Its target is not known. Sequencing was carried out using PBMCs. V usage is TRBV6-5 and J usage is TRBJ1-2; D may be TRBD1 (6 bases). The receptor comes from a male donor in good health and CMV-seropositive. For the CDR3, the DNA is TGTGCCGCGCGCATACGGGACACACCTAACTATGGCTACACCTTC. This codes for CAARIRDTPNYGYTF.